Listed below are T cell receptor beta chains from one sample, sequenced in a study of regulatory T cells in long-lasting Graves disease. TCRdb recomputed calls from the multiplex PCR reads with MiXCR, one row per CDR3 protein. Seen here are over 350,000 distinct CDR3 sequences, 14% observed once, and the top ten hold roughly 15%. In addition, the sample was reused for a study of T cells in Graves' hyperthyroidism and ophthalmopathy.

The sequencing used peripheral blood mononuclear cells (PBMCs), collected at new diagnosis, from a patient treated with antithyroid drugs. The source is a woman aged 50 to 65 with Graves disease. CDR3s include the opening cysteine and the closing phenylalanine or tryptophan. A D gene is named only where the DNA matches it firmly. The size field is filled for only some rows; it gives once, few, many or a size class.

v_gene	j_gene	d_gene	abundance	CDR3nt	CDR3aa
TRBV5-1	TRBJ2-1	.	.	TGCGCCAGCACCCAGGGGGGGGCTAGCAATGAGCAGTTCTTC	CASTQGGASNEQFF
TRBV20-1	TRBJ2-1	TRBD2	many	TGCAGTGCTATACTAGCGGGAGGGAGCGATGAGCAGTTCTTC	CSAILAGGSDEQFF
TRBV2	TRBJ1-1	.	few	TGTGCCAGCAGGGGGGGAGGTGAAGCTTTCTTT	CASRGGGEAFF
TRBV5-1	TRBJ2-5	.	.	TGCGCCAGCAGCGCGGTACCTACAGGATCGGAGACCCAGTACTTC	CASSAVPTGSETQYF
TRBV11-2	TRBJ2-7	.	few	TGTGCCAGCAGCTCCAGGGGGGACCTCGAGCAGTACTTC	CASSSRGDLEQYF
TRBV7-3	TRBJ1-1	.	many	TGTGCCAGCAGCCTAGGGATTGGTAGGACTGAAGCTTTCTTT	CASSLGIGRTEAFF
TRBV27	TRBJ2-3	TRBD1	many	TGTGCCAGCACCAAGACCGGGACAGGGTATACAGATACGCAGTATTTT	CASTKTGTGYTDTQYF
TRBV19	TRBJ1-4	TRBD1	few	TGTGCCAGTAGTATTTGGTCGGAGACAGGGGACGAAAAACTGTTTTTT	CASSIWSETGDEKLFF
TRBV5-1	TRBJ2-3	TRBD2	.	TGCGCCAGCAGCAAAGGCGGACTAGCGGGAGCTTCAAGCACAGATACGCAGTATTTT	CASSKGGLAGASSTDTQYF
TRBV20-1	TRBJ2-3	TRBD2	.	TGCAGTGCTAGCGAGGCCGGACTAGCGGGGATATACGGGGATACGCAGTATTTT	CSASEAGLAGIYGDTQYF
TRBV6-1	TRBJ2-1	.	.	TGTGCCAGCAGTGCCCGCGGTTACTCCTACAATGAGCAGTTCTTC	CASSARGYSYNEQFF
TRBV20-1	TRBJ2-5	.	many	TGCAGTGCTAGAGATCCCCGAAAAGAGACCCAGTACTTC	CSARDPRKETQYF
TRBV11-2	TRBJ2-1	TRBD2	many	TGTGCCAGCAGCTCGCAGCGGGAGGGTATGAATGAGCAGTTCTTC	CASSSQREGMNEQFF
TRBV29-1	TRBJ1-1	.	many	TGCAGCGTTGAAGAGGCGCAGGGGTTGGGGACTGAAGCTTTCTTT	CSVEEAQGLGTEAFF
TRBV19	TRBJ2-3	.	.	TGTGCAACCAGGCCAGGGGATGGCACAGATACGCAGTATTTT	CATRPGDGTDTQYF
TRBV12-3/TRBV12-4	TRBJ1-1	.	many	TGTGCCAGCAGGGATGGACCGGGGTTTGAAGCTTTCTTT	CASRDGPGFEAFF
TRBV7-8	TRBJ2-7	TRBD2	few	TGTGCCAGCAGGCTCCGAGGGCTAGCGGAAACCTACGAGCAGTACTTC	CASRLRGLAETYEQYF
TRBV2	TRBJ2-7	.	many	TGTGCCAGCAGTGATTTCGGCTACGAGCAGTACTTC	CASSDFGYEQYF
TRBV9	TRBJ2-1	TRBD2	once	TGTGCCAGCAGCTCCTCAGCGGGGCGGGTCTCCTACAATGAGCAGTTCTTC	CASSSSAGRVSYNEQFF
TRBV2	TRBJ2-7	.	.	TGTGCCAGCAGTGAAGATCGCGGGGCCTTTTACGAGCAGTACTTC	CASSEDRGAFYEQYF
TRBV27	TRBJ2-7	TRBD1	many	TGTGCCAGCACCCTCGCTTGGGAACCGGGACAGGCGTACGAGCAGTACTTC	CASTLAWEPGQAYEQYF
TRBV6-1	TRBJ2-1	TRBD2	many	TGTGCCAGCAGGCCTAGCGGGGGAAATTACAATGAGCAGTTCTTC	CASRPSGGNYNEQFF
TRBV10-3	TRBJ1-5	TRBD1	many	TGTGCCATCAGTGAATCAGGGGGTAATCAGCCCCAGCATTTT	CAISESGGNQPQHF
TRBV27	TRBJ1-5	.	few	TGTGCCAGCAGTTTAGTAGGGCAGTCATTAGACGGCAATCAGCCCCAGCATTTT	CASSLVGQSLDGNQPQHF
TRBV7-9	TRBJ2-1	TRBD1	many	TGTGCCAGCAGCTCCAGGGGGACAGCCTACAATGAGCAGTTCTTC	CASSSRGTAYNEQFF
TRBV6-2/TRBV6-3	TRBJ2-7	.	.	TGTGCCAGCAGTGAAATTGGGTTAGGCACCTACGAGCAGTACTTC	CASSEIGLGTYEQYF
TRBV27	TRBJ2-5	.	.	TGTGCCAGCAGTTTAAAGGACGGGCAAGAGACCCAGTACTTC	CASSLKDGQETQYF
TRBV20-1	TRBJ2-5	TRBD2	.	TGCAGTGCCATTAAACCTAGCGGAGAGACCCAGTACTTC	CSAIKPSGETQYF
TRBV6-2/TRBV6-3	TRBJ2-1	TRBD2	.	TGTGCCAGCAGGCCTGGGACTAGCGGGACGAATGAGCAGTTCTTC	CASRPGTSGTNEQFF
TRBV30	TRBJ2-7	TRBD1	many	TGTGCCTGGAGCTCCGGGACAGGGGCCGCCTACGAGCAGTACTTC	CAWSSGTGAAYEQYF
TRBV2	TRBJ1-2	.	many	TGTGCCAGCAGTGAAATAGTCCACACCGCGGTAGTATCGGGCGGCTACACCTTC	CASSEIVHTAVVSGGYTF
TRBV3-1	TRBJ2-7	.	few	TGTGCCAGCAGCCAAGGTCTGCCAGGGGACTCCTACGAGCAGTACTTC	CASSQGLPGDSYEQYF
TRBV7-9	TRBJ1-1	.	many	TGTGCCAGCAGCCCTCCCGACAGACCGGTAGAAGCTTTCTTT	CASSPPDRPVEAFF
TRBV20-1	TRBJ2-7	.	many	TGCAGTGCCCGTCACACCGGGGGCTACGAGCAGTACTTC	CSARHTGGYEQYF
TRBV28	TRBJ1-6	TRBD1	many	TGTGCCAGCAGTCTACCGGACAGGGGCCATTCACCCCTCCACTTT	CASSLPDRGHSPLHF
TRBV9	TRBJ2-3	.	few	TGTGCCAGCAGCGTAGGTGCGGGCACTAGCACAGATACGCAGTATTTT	CASSVGAGTSTDTQYF
TRBV7-9	TRBJ1-2	.	many	TGTGCCAGCAGCTTGTCGGAGACGGACTATGGCTACACCTTC	CASSLSETDYGYTF
TRBV27	TRBJ2-1	TRBD2	many	TGTGCCAGCAGTTCTTACCGACTAGCGGGAGAGAGCGGTGAGCAGTTCTTC	CASSSYRLAGESGEQFF
TRBV18	TRBJ1-5	.	many	TGTGCCAGCTCACCCGATAACAGTGCCAATCAGCCCCAGCATTTT	CASSPDNSANQPQHF
TRBV5-1	TRBJ2-5	.	.	TGCGCCAGCAGCGAAGCCTGGGGGGTAGGGGGGACCCAGTACTTC	CASSEAWGVGGTQYF